Here is one T cell receptor beta chain with its context. Antigen unknown. CDR1 is SGHTA, CDR2 FQGNSA, per germline. The ends lost 4 bases at V and 0 bases at J; junction bases unmatched: 10. This CDR3 has 18 amino acids. This entry belongs to a study of cytotoxic CD8 clonotypes in ibrutinib-treated CLL. Background on the study: Investigators reported about 24 partial and 2 complete responses; after median roughly 70 months, approximately 15 patients remained remitted and about twelve progressed.

Study outcomes and limitations: Pretreatment clonality was elevated relative to age-matched healthy donors and paralleled circulating CD8+ T-cell counts.

Data came from immunoSEQ multiplex PCR; TCRdb stores just in-frame clones and leaves some out. The profile shows 150,000 to 200,000 clones, roughly four fifths of them singletons. The TCR was taken from a human donor with chronic lymphocytic leukemia. The chain uses TRBV7-2 and TRBJ1-3; TRBD1 matches 9 bases. This specimen consisted of PBMCs, obtained after 12 months of ibrutinib treatment. CDR3 loop: CASSSGWDRVTSGNTIYF. The DNA for the CDR3 is TGTGCCAGCAGCTCAGGATGGGACAGGGTCACCTCTGGAAACACCATATATTTT.